This TCR beta chain was sequenced in a study of cytomegalovirus exposure and HLA in healthy donors. The primer mix had 60 Vbeta and 13 Jbeta primers. The method was immunoSEQ multiplex PCR; TCRdb's version includes in-frame clones alone and lacks a portion of them. The data contain 100,000 or so clones, over 65% of them singletons. The sequence derives from a female donor in good health and CMV-seropositive. The material sequenced was PBMCs.

The CDR3 sequence: CAWSVEIAPGREQYF. The CDR3 DNA reads as TGTGCCTGGAGTGTTGAAATAGCCCCAGGGCGCGAGCAGTACTTC. The V and J genes are TRBV30 and TRBJ2-7, with D tentatively TRBD1 (5 bases). Trimming left V 0 bases short and J 6 bases short, with 18 bases between. The CDR3 sequence is 15 residues long. Germline values: CDR1 GTSNPN, CDR2 SVGIG (reference sequence).